A single sample gave rise to the 21 T cell receptor beta chains below, sequenced in a study of cytomegalovirus exposure and HLA in healthy donors listed by TCRdb under 2017. Library preparation used the immunoSEQ multiplex PCR assay. A mixture of 60 forward primers for TCR Vbeta segments and 13 reverse primers for TCR Jbeta segments was used in the multiplex PCR. The table was pulled from immuneACCESS by TCRdb, which kept in-frame rearrangements only. Such tables lose some clones; where checked, under half of the loss comes from unresolved V genes, and the rest has no known cause. This sample comprises around 160,000 clones, 68% of them detected only once. Approximately 1.5% of the sample goes to the ten largest clones. Material: PBMCs. These receptors were taken from a man aged 50 or older in good health and CMV-seronegative.

This clone was observed a few times. The rearrangement links TRBV6-5 to TRBJ2-7; 7 nucleotides line up with TRBD1. From germline, CDR1 is MNHEY and CDR2 SVGAGI. CDR3 size: 14 residues. V lost 4 bases to trimming and J lost 3 bases; unmatched junction nucleotides: 6. The CDR3 nucleotides are TGTGCCAGCAGTTGGGCGACAGGGAACTACGAGCAGTACTTC. Protein product: CASSWATGNYEQYF.

The rearrangement uses TRBV19 and TRBJ1-2, with 8 bases matching TRBD1. V dropped 7 bases and J dropped 2; count of bases not matched to a gene: 9. CDR3 length: 15 amino acids. Germline loops: CDR1 LNHDA, CDR2 SQIVND (reference sequence). The CDR3 DNA sequence: TGTGCCAGTATCCGACAGGGGAGGGGAAACTATGGCTACACCTTC. This translates into CASIRQGRGNYGYTF.

As regards this clone: Other DNA sequences in this sample translate to the same CDR3. The DNA of the CDR3 is TGTGCCAGCTCACCAGGGACAGCCTCCTACGAGCAGTACTTC. Protein sequence: CASSPGTASYEQYF. The chain joins TRBV18 to TRBJ2-7, with 7 bases identical to TRBD1. This CDR3 is 14 amino acids long. Germline loops: CDR1 KGHSH, CDR2 LQKENI. Trimming cost V 2 bases and J 0 bases; bases outside gene matches: 1.

The chain joins TRBV19 to TRBJ2-2, with a tentative D call TRBD1 (6 bases). This CDR3 has 17 residues. V was clipped by 5 bases and J by 1 base, with 17 bases between them. Germline CDR1 is LNHDA and CDR2 is SQIVND (reference sequence). The CDR3 sequence is CASSLPGTRRNTGELFF. The CDR3 DNA sequence: TGTGCCAGTAGTCTCCCTGGGACAAGGAGGAACACCGGGGAGCTGTTTTTT.

This clone was seen only a few times. The DNA for the CDR3 is TGCGCCAGCAGCCAATCTAGCGGGGGGGCGTCCGGGGAGCTGTTTTTT. It translates to CASSQSSGGASGELFF. This chain connects TRBV4-3 to TRBJ2-2; 12 bases agree with TRBD2. The CDR3 contains 16 residues. Germline V gene data show CDR1 as LGHNA and CDR2 as YSLEER. J lost 6 bases, V lost 2 bases, and 4 bases had no gene match.

J is TRBJ2-2 and V is TRBV5-1; no clear D gene. CDR1 SGHRS and CDR2 YFSETQ come from the germline V gene. The CDR3 runs 13 residues. V was trimmed by 1 base and J by 3 bases, leaving 4 bases between them. CDR3 residues: CASSLPYTGELFF. In DNA form, the CDR3 reads TGCGCCAGCAGCTTGCCCTACACCGGGGAGCTGTTTTTT.

This clone has a single count. The chain carries TRBV11-2 and TRBJ1-6, with D uncertain. This CDR3 has 16 amino acids. Germline lookup yields CDR1 SGHAT and CDR2 FQNNGV. V was trimmed by 4 bases and J by 5 bases, leaving 15 bases between them. CDR3 DNA sequence: TGTGCCAGCAGCTCCCTAAGAGGTGGTAATAATTCACCCCTCCACTTT. This translates into CASSSLRGGNNSPLHF.

The chain recombines TRBV5-4 with TRBJ2-2; 13 bases agree with TRBD2. V lost 2 bases, J lost 4 bases, and 5 bases stayed unmatched. This CDR3 is built from 17 residues. Germline CDR1 and CDR2: SGHNT and YYREEE (reference sequence). The CDR3 reads CASSLLAGGPGTGELFF. Written as DNA, the CDR3 is TGTGCCAGCAGCTTACTAGCGGGGGGGCCGGGCACCGGGGAGCTGTTTTTT.

The CDR3 DNA sequence: TGTGCCAGCAGAGACAGGGGGCGGAACACTGAAGCTTTCTTT. As protein: CASRDRGRNTEAFF. This chain joins TRBV27 and TRBJ1-1; 10 positions agree with TRBD1. Germline CDR1 MNHEY, CDR2 SMNVEV (reference sequence). This CDR3 contains 14 residues. Trimming removed 6 bases from V and 1 base from J; junction bases left unmatched: 2.

The chain combines TRBV2 with TRBJ2-7; 8 bases line up with TRBD1. Germline V CDR1 and CDR2: SNHLY, FYNNEI. The J segment lost 2 bases and the V segment lost 6 bases, leaving 6 bases of the junction unmatched. The CDR3 is 14 residues long. CDR3 in amino acids: CASRDRTGTYEQYF. The CDR3 nucleotides read TGTGCCAGCAGGGACCGGACAGGGACCTACGAGCAGTACTTC.

With respect to this clone: The junction shows a germline mismatch at one end, possibly a read error. This sample also contains other DNA sequences that code for the same CDR3. The chain couples TRBV6-1 to TRBJ2-7; a possible D gene is TRBD2 (6 bases). This CDR3 is built from 15 residues. CDR1 MNHNS and CDR2 SASEGT come from the germline V gene. CDR3 in amino acids: CASSEGDWGVYEQYF. DNA for the CDR3: TGTGCCAGCAGTGAAGGGGACTGGGGGGTCTACGAACAGTACTTC.

In DNA form, the CDR3 reads TGTGCCAGCAGCCCCCGGGGAGGAGATACGCAGTATTTT. It codes for CASSPRGGDTQYF. The chain has TRBV7-9 and TRBJ2-3, with a possible D match to TRBD2 (6 bases). V lost 5 bases and J 5 bases, leaving 11 bases between the germline ends. The germline V gene encodes CDR1 SEHNR and CDR2 FQNEAQ (reference sequence). CDR3 length: 13 amino acids.

This clone was observed a few times. The chain has TRBV27 and TRBJ1-1; 7 bases align to TRBD1. The germline gives CDR1 MNHEY, CDR2 SMNVEV (reference sequence). This CDR3 has 15 amino acids. V shed 5 bases, J shed 4 bases, and the junction held 10 bases outside the gene matches. CDR3 loop: CASSPRTGFGTEAFF. Here the CDR3 DNA reads TGTGCCAGCAGTCCCCGGACAGGATTTGGCACTGAAGCTTTCTTT.

To note about this clone: Compared with germline, one end of the junction differs, possibly owing to a read error. The chain recombines TRBV7-2 with TRBJ1-6; TRBD1 might be the D (5 bases). CDR3 length: 16 amino acids. The germline CDR1 and CDR2 sequences are SGHTA and FQGNSA. The CDR3 spells CASSPFGQGYSSPLHF. CDR3 DNA: TGTGCCAGCAGCCCCTTCGGCCAGGGATATAGTTCACCCCTCCACTTT.

The chain couples TRBV6-5 to TRBJ1-3; D gene ambiguous. The germline gives CDR1 MNHEY, CDR2 SVGAGI. V lost 4 bases and J 5 bases, leaving 6 bases between the germline ends. The CDR3 is made up of 12 amino acids. The DNA for the CDR3 is TGTGCCAGCAGTTCTACCCGAAACACCATATATTTT. As protein: CASSSTRNTIYF.

This clone was counted only a few times. CDR3 protein: CASSDQTVLRGYTF. CDR3 nucleotide sequence: TGTGCCAGCAGCGATCAAACAGTGCTCAGGGGCTACACCTTC. This chain connects TRBV7-2 to TRBJ1-2; D unclear. With 5 bases removed from V and 8 bases from J, the gap between germline ends came to 18 bases. This CDR3 comprises 14 residues. Germline loops: CDR1 SGHTA, CDR2 FQGNSA. The variable domain in full, with the rest retrieved from reference TRBV7-2 and TRBJ1-2, is GAGVSQSPSNKVTEKGKDVELRCDPISGHTALYWYRQSLGQGLEFLIYFQGNSAPDKSGLPSDRFSAERTGGSVSTLTIQRTQQEDSAVYLCASSDQTVLRGYTFGSGTRLTVV.

This sequence joins TRBV7-2 and TRBJ1-6; D is undetermined. The CDR3 covers 15 residues. CDR1 and CDR2 from the germline V gene are SGHTA and FQGNSA. Trimming took off 1 base at V and 5 bases at J, with 9 bases between the two ends. This chain's CDR3 is CASSLVSINNSPLHF. The CDR3 nucleotides are TGTGCCAGCAGCTTAGTCAGTATTAATAATTCACCCCTCCACTTT.

The rearrangement joins TRBV4-1 to TRBJ2-3; TRBD2 agrees at 11 bases. V gave up 2 bases and J gave up 1 base; unmatched junction bases: 2. CDR1 is MGHRA, CDR2 YSYEKL, per germline. This CDR3 region has 16 residues. The CDR3 DNA reads as TGCGCCAGCAGCCAACTGGGACTAGCGGGCACAGATACGCAGTATTTT. It translates to CASSQLGLAGTDTQYF.

The genes are TRBV19 and TRBJ1-4; D uncertain. The CDR3 runs 14 residues. Looked up from germline, CDR1 is LNHDA and CDR2 is SQIVND (reference sequence). The V gene lost 7 bases and the J gene lost 7 bases, with 16 bases spanning the gap. CDR3 bases: TGTGCCAGTAAACCCTTGGCTCGAGGTGAAAAACTGTTTTTT. It is translated as CASKPLARGEKLFF.

This clone was detected only once. The chain joins TRBV5-1 to TRBJ1-1, with a weak D call TRBD1 (6 bases). CDR1 SGHRS and CDR2 YFSETQ come from the germline V gene. The CDR3 is 14 residues long. With 2 bases removed from V and 3 bases from J, the gap between germline ends came to 11 bases. For the CDR3, the DNA is TGCGCCAGCAGCTTCAAACCAGGGGACACTGAAGCTTTCTTT. Its translation: CASSFKPGDTEAFF.

CDR3 residues: CASSPGGGIKNIQYF. In DNA form, the CDR3 reads TGTGCCAGCAGTCCTGGGGGGGGGATCAAAAACATTCAGTACTTC. The gene calls are TRBV5-4 and TRBJ2-4; 7 bases map to TRBD2. J was trimmed by 3 bases and V by 5 bases; bases with no gene match: 8. The CDR3 contains 15 residues. CDR1 is SGHNT, CDR2 YYREEE, per germline (reference sequence).